Below, one T cell receptor beta chain is given with its context. What antigen it recognizes has not been identified. The data were produced on a NextSeq 550. The Human TCR Profiling Kit (MiLaboratory) was used to make UMI-labeled 5' RACE TRB cDNA libraries. The full amount of extracted RNA was used for cDNA synthesis, and the full amount of resulting cDNA was used for PCR amplification. Libraries were prepared in parallel with an identical number of PCR cycles. The study's processing was this. MIGEC and MiXCR extracted about 53,000 +/- 10,000 unique UMI-labeled TRB cDNA molecules per library, requiring at least two reads per UMI. An average of approximately 40,000 +/- 10,000 functional in-frame TRB CDR3 nucleotide clonotypes without stop codons was found per library. After each sample was downsampled to 5000 UMI-labeled TRB molecules, VDJtools was used to calculate diversity metrics such as normalized Shannon-Wiener and Chao1. Clonotype-size-weighted physicochemical properties of the central five CDR3 residues (interaction energy, strength, volume and Kidera factor 4) were computed in VDJtools. TCRdb reprocessed the reads and lists each CDR3 protein sequence as a single entry, with no DNA. The V and J calls come from TCRdb's annotation, not from the publication. This sample's table lists 20,000 to 30,000 distinct CDR3 sequences. Of the sample, approximately 3% is held by the ten largest clones.

The data were obtained in a study of CXCR3-negative and CXCR3-positive naive CD8 T cells (dated by TCRdb to the late 2010s). Some background on the complete study: About 150 million TRB reads were obtained in total, roughly 1.5 +/- 0.3 million reads per library. For the TRBV-TRBJ cluster analysis, the naive subsets came from a handful of donors, while the memory cells came from 3 donors. The diversity and physicochemical repertoire analyses included 11 donors pooled from two independent experiments. Overall study results and their limits: Because surface CD5, which is linked to self-reactivity in mice, was comparable between the naive subsets, TCR interaction strength was also inferred from the physicochemical properties of TRB CDR3s. TRBV-TRBJ usage was similar between naive CXCR3-negative and CXCR3-positive cells from the same donor, while memory cells showed distinct patterns. Compared with CXCR3-negative naive cells, CXCR3-positive naive cells had TRB CDR3s with higher hydrophobicity (lower Kidera factor 4), lower energy, and higher strength and volume indices. Comparably high repertoire diversity was found in both naive subsets, whereas much lower repertoire diversity was found in memory CD8+ T cells. Because CXCR3 expression was partially decreased after cryopreservation, freshly isolated PBMCs were used for most assays.

For each CD8+ T cell subset, flow sorting was done in triplicate, and 300,000 or so cells per subset went directly into RLT lysis buffer. To exclude memory contaminants, naive CD8+ T cells were stringently defined as CD45RO-CCR7+CD27+CD95-. Peripheral blood mononuclear cells were isolated from buffy coats using standard density gradient centrifugation. Naive CXCR3-negative and CXCR3-positive CD8+ T cells were flow-sorted on a FACSAria III. An RNeasy Mini Kit was used to extract total RNA from the sorted cells. Sequencing was carried out using naive CXCR3- CD8+ T cells from blood. The intended sense of this specimen's cell subset or site label: CD45RO-CCR7+CD27+CD95- naive CD8+ T cells lacking CXCR3 (TNR3-). This sequence originates from a human donor in good health. Some clones in this sample may be carry-over from other donors' samples.

The CDR3 region: CSASGDSLSYEQYF. The rearranged segments are TRBV20-1 and TRBJ2-7; without DNA, the TCRdb call of TRBD1 cannot be checked. There are 14 amino acids in the CDR3, from cysteine to phenylalanine inclusive. No DNA accompanies this entry. Taken from the germline V gene (reference sequence), the CDR1 and CDR2 loops are DFQATT and SNEGSKA.